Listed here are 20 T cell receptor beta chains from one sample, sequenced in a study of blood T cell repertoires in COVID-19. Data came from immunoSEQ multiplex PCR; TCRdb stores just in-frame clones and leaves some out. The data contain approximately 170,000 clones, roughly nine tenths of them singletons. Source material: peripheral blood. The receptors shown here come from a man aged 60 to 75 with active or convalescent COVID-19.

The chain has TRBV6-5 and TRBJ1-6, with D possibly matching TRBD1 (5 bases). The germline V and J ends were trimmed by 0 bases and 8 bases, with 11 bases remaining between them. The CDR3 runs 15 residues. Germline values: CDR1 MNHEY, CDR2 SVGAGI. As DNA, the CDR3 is TGTGCCAGCAGTTACTCTTTCGACAGCGATTCACCCCTCCACTTT. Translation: CASSYSFDSDSPLHF.

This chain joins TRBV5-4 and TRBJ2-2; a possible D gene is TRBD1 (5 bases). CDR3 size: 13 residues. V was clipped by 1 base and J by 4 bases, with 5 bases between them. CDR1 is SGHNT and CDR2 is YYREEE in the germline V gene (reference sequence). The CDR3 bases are TGTGCCAGCAGCTTGCAGGGCACCGGGGAGCTGTTTTTT. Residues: CASSLQGTGELFF.

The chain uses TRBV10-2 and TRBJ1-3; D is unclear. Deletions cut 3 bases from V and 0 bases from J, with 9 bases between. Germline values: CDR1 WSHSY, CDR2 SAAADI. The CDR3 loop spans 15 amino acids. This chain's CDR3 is CASSDRINSGNTIYF. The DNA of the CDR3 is TGCGCCAGCAGTGATAGAATTAACTCTGGAAACACCATATATTTT.

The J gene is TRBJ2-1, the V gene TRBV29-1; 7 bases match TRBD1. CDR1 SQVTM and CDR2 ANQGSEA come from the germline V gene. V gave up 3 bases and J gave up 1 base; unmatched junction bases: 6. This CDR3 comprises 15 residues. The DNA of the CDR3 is TGCAGCGTTGAGGGAAACAGGGGTTCCTACAATGAGCAGTTCTTC. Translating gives CSVEGNRGSYNEQFF.

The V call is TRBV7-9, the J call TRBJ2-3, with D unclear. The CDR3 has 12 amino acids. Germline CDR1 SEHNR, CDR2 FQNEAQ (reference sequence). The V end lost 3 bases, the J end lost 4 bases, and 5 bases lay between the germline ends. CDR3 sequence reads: CASSFEADTQYF. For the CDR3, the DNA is TGTGCCAGCAGCTTCGAGGCAGATACGCAGTATTTT. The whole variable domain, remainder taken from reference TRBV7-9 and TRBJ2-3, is DTGVSQNPRHKITKRGQNVTFRCDPISEHNRLYWYRQTLGQGPEFLTYFQNEAQLEKSRLLSDRFSAERPKGSFSTLEIQRTEQGDSAMYLCASSFEADTQYFGPGTRLTVL.

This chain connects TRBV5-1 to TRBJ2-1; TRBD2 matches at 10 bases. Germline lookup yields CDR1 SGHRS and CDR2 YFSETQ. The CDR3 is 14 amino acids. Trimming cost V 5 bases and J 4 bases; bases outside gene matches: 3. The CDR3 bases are TGCGCCAGCAGAGGACTAGCGGCTTACAATGAGCAGTTCTTC. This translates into CASRGLAAYNEQFF.

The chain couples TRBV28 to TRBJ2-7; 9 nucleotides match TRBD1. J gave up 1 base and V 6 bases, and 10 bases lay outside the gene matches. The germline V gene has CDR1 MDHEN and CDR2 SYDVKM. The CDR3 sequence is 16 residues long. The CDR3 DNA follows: TGTGCCAGCAGAAAACCGGACAGGGGTGGATCCTACGAGCAGTACTTC. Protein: CASRKPDRGGSYEQYF.

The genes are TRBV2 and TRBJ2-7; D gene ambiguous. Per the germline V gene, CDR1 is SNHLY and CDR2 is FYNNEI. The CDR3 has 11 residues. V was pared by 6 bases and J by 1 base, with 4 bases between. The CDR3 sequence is CASSLSYEQYF. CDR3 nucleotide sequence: TGTGCCAGCAGCCTTTCCTACGAGCAGTACTTC. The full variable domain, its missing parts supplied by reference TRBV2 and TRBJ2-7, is EPEVTQTPSHQVTQMGQEVILRCVPISNHLYFYWYRQILGQKVEFLVSFYNNEISEKSEIFDDQFSVERPDGSNFTLKIRSTKLEDSAMYFCASSLSYEQYFGPGTRLTVT.

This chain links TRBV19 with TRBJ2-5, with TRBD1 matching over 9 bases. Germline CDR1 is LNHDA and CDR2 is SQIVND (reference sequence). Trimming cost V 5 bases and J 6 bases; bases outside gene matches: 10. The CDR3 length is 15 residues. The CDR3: CASSETGGGGQTQYF. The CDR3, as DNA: TGTGCCAGTAGTGAAACAGGGGGCGGCGGGCAGACCCAGTACTTC.

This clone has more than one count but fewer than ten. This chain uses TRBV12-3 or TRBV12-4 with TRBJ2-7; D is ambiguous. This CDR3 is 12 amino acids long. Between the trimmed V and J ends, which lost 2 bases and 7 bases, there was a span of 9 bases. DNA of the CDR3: TGTGCCAGCAGTTTAAATGGCAGAGAGCAGTACTTC. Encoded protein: CASSLNGREQYF.

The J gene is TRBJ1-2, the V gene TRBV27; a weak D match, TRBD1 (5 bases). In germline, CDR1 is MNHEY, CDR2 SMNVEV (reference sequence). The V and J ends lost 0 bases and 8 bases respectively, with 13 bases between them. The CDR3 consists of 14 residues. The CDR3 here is CASSLSAAGKGYTF. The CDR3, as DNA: TGTGCCAGCAGTTTATCGGCCGCAGGGAAGGGCTACACCTTC.

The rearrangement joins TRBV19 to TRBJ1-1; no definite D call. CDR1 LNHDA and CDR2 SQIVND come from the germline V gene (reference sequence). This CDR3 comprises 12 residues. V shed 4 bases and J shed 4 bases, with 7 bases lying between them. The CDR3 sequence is CASSNRFTEAFF. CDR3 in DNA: TGTGCCAGTAGTAACAGATTCACTGAAGCTTTCTTT.

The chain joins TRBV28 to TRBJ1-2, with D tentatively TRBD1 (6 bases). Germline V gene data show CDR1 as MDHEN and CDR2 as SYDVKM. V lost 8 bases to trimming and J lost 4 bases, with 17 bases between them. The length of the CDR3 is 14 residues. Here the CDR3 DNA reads TGTGCCAGCCTTAGTGGGGGCGCATCCTATGGCTACACCTTC. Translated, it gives CASLSGGASYGYTF.

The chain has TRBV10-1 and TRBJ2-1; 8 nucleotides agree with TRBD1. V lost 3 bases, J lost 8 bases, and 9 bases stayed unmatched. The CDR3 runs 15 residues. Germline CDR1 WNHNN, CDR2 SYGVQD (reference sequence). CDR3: CASSDSGQGSDEQFF. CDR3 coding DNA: TGCGCCAGCAGTGACTCCGGACAGGGTAGCGATGAGCAGTTCTTC.

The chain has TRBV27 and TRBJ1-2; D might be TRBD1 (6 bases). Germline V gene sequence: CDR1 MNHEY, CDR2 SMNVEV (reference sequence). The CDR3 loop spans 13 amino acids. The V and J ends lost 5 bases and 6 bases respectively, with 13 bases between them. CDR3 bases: TGTGCCAGCAGTCCCCATGGGGGCAATGGCTACACCTTC. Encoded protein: CASSPHGGNGYTF.

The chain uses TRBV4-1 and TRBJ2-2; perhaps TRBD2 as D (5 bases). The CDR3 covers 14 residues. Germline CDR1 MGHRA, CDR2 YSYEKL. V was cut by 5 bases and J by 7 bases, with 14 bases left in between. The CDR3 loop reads CASSSVGVYGELFF. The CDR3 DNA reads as TGCGCCAGCAGCTCAGTCGGGGTGTACGGGGAGCTGTTTTTT.

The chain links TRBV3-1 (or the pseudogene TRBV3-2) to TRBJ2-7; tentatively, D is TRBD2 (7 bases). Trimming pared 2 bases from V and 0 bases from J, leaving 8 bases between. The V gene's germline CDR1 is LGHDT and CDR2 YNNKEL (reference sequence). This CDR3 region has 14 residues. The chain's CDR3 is CASSQRGASYEQYF. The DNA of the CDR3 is TGTGCCAGCAGCCAACGGGGGGCCTCCTACGAGCAGTACTTC.

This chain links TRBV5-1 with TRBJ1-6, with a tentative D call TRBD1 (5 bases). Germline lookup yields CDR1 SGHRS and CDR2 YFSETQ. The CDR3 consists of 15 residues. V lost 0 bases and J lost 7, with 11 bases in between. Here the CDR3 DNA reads TGCGCCAGCAGCTTGGGGGGCTTGGCGAATTCACCCCTCCACTTT. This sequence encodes CASSLGGLANSPLHF.

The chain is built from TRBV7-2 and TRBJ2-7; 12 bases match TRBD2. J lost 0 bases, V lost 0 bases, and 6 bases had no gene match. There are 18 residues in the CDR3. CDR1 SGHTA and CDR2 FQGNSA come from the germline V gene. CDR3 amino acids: CASSLAGLAGPFSYEQYF. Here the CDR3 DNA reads TGTGCCAGCAGCTTAGCGGGACTAGCGGGCCCGTTCTCCTACGAGCAGTACTTC.

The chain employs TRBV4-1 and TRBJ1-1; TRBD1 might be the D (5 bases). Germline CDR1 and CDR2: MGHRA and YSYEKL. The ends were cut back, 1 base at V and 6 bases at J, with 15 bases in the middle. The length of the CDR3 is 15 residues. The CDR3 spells CASSQAWQGFSEAFF. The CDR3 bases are TGCGCCAGCAGCCAAGCATGGCAGGGTTTCTCTGAAGCTTTCTTT.